The source of this T cell receptor beta chain is a study of shared clonotypes between healthy human individuals. Study-wide background: Per donor, CD8 memory used one plate, CD8 naive used two, CD4 memory used three and CD4 naive used three. Study-level findings and limits: Non-shared clonotypes displayed generation probabilities falling below those of clonotypes present in all four donors. Clonotype sharing among donors, it was expected, would be affected by sequencing depth.

TCRdb keeps only in-frame clones here, not all; method: immunoSEQ multiplex PCR. The data contain around 2.1 million clones, under 97% of them seen just once; the ten biggest clones take up approximately 0.13%. As to this clone: Its antigen is currently unknown. In the same sample, other DNA sequences code for this CDR3.

Sequencing used naive CD4+ T cells sorted from blood. Subset here: CD45RA+ positively selected. The TCR sequence derives from a man in his late teens or twenties in good health.

The CDR3 region is CASSRRDSLYEQYF. Written as DNA, the CDR3 is TGTGCCAGCAGCCGGCGGGACAGTCTCTACGAGCAGTACTTC. The V gene is TRBV5-6, the J gene TRBJ2-7; D perhaps matches TRBD1 (7 bases). This CDR3 spans 14 amino acids. The V and J ends lost 4 bases and 3 bases respectively, with 14 bases between them. Germline CDR1 and CDR2: SGHDT and YYEEEE.